The 20 T cell receptor beta chains given below trace back to one sample, sequenced in a study of blood T cell repertoires in COVID-19. TCRdb's table, derived via immunoSEQ multiplex PCR, lists solely in-frame clones and lacks some. Among a few hundred thousand clones listed, about 84% were seen once. Sequenced sample: peripheral blood. Every receptor here comes from a woman aged 45-65 years with acute or convalescent COVID-19.

The chain links TRBV9 to TRBJ2-1, with TRBD2 as a possible D gene (6 bases). The CDR3 consists of 15 residues. V was cut by 0 bases and J by 8 bases, with 15 bases left in between. Germline CDR1 and CDR2: SGDLS and YYNGEE. CDR3 bases: TGTGCCAGCAGCGTAGCGGGGGTAGGGACTGATGAGCAGTTCTTC. Translating it yields CASSVAGVGTDEQFF.

The gene calls are TRBV12-3 or TRBV12-4 and TRBJ2-1, with a weak D call TRBD2 (5 bases). Trimming removed 8 bases from V and 5 bases from J, with 13 bases in between. The CDR3 extends over 13 amino acids. This chain's CDR3 is CASRDTVNNEQFF. The CDR3 coding sequence is TGTGCCAGCCGGGATACTGTGAACAATGAGCAGTTCTTC.

CDR3 sequence reads: CASSRQHTGTGGNYGYTF. CDR3 sequence (DNA): TGCGCCAGCAGCCGCCAACATACTGGGACAGGGGGGAACTATGGCTACACCTTC. The rearrangement joins TRBV4-3 to TRBJ1-2, with 11 bases lining up with TRBD1. The CDR3 contains 18 residues. Germline values: CDR1 LGHNA, CDR2 YSLEER. V shed 4 bases and J 2 bases; nucleotides not matched to a gene: 12.

The V call is TRBV9, the J call TRBJ2-1, with TRBD1 identical over 12 bases. Germline V gene sequence: CDR1 SGDLS, CDR2 YYNGEE. With V trimmed by 3 bases and J by 8 bases, 6 bases remained unmatched. The CDR3 sequence is 15 residues long. The CDR3 region is CASSAPGQGAYEQFF. As DNA, the CDR3 is TGTGCCAGCAGCGCACCGGGACAGGGGGCCTATGAGCAGTTCTTC.

The rearrangement links TRBV5-5 to TRBJ1-4; possible D gene TRBD1, 5 bases. This CDR3 has 15 residues. V was clipped by 0 bases and J by 5 bases, with 11 bases between them. The germline V gene encodes CDR1 SGHKS and CDR2 YYEKEE (reference sequence). The CDR3 coding sequence is TGTGCCAGCAGCTTGGGGGGCAGGAGAAATGAAAAACTGTTTTTT. This codes for CASSLGGRRNEKLFF. Variable domain in full (rest from reference TRBV5-5 and TRBJ1-4): DAGVTQSPTHLIKTRGQQVTLRCSPISGHKSVSWYQQVLGQGPQFIFQYYEKEERGRGNFPDRFSARQFPNYSSELNVNALLLGDSALYLCASSLGGRRNEKLFFGSGTQLSVL.

In nucleotides, the CDR3 is TGTGCCAGCAGCAAAACTGGTGGGGCTAGCGGGGGATCTTCCACAGATACGCAGTATTTT. Protein sequence: CASSKTGGASGGSSTDTQYF. The chain is built from TRBV9 and TRBJ2-3, with 10 positions matching TRBD2. The CDR3 is 20 amino acids. The junction had 19 bases not matched to a gene; V was cut back by 4 bases and J by 2 bases. Germline values: CDR1 SGDLS, CDR2 YYNGEE.

The rearrangement joins TRBV11-2 to TRBJ1-5, with D tentatively TRBD1 (5 bases). Trimming took off 5 bases at V and 7 bases at J, with 15 bases between the two ends. Germline V lookup: CDR1 SGHAT, CDR2 FQNNGV. The CDR3 is 14 residues long. CDR3 region: CASSPTGVGQPQHF. CDR3 nucleotide sequence: TGTGCCAGCAGCCCCACGGGGGTGGGGCAGCCCCAGCATTTT.

Only one count was recorded for this clone. The chain joins TRBV7-9 to TRBJ2-5; tentatively, D is TRBD2 (6 bases). CDR1 and CDR2 from the germline V gene are SEHNR and FQNEAQ (reference sequence). The CDR3 is made up of 13 amino acids. With 2 bases removed from V and 4 bases from J, the gap between germline ends came to 8 bases. CDR3 nucleotide sequence: TGTGCCAGCAGCTTAAGGGGAGGAGAGACCCAGTACTTC. It translates to CASSLRGGETQYF.

The J gene is TRBJ2-5, the V gene TRBV5-4, with D maybe TRBD1 (5 bases). Deletions cut 4 bases from V and 0 bases from J, with 10 bases between. This CDR3 spans 14 amino acids. In germline, CDR1 is SGHNT, CDR2 YYREEE (reference sequence). The CDR3 coding sequence is TGTGCCAGCAGCACCAGACAGTACCAAGAGACCCAGTACTTC. Protein sequence: CASSTRQYQETQYF.

This chain connects TRBV6-5 to TRBJ1-1; the match to TRBD1 covers 8 bases. The J segment lost 3 bases and the V segment lost 0 bases, leaving 3 bases of the junction unmatched. The CDR3 loop spans 15 amino acids. CDR1 is MNHEY and CDR2 is SVGAGI in the germline V gene. The CDR3 loop reads CASSYSRGRDTEAFF. The CDR3 DNA follows: TGTGCCAGCAGTTACTCCAGGGGGCGGGACACTGAAGCTTTCTTT.

The chain couples TRBV5-4 to TRBJ2-7; 12 nucleotides match TRBD1. Trimming at V came to 4 bases and at J to 3 bases, leaving 20 bases not matched to a gene. The CDR3 contains 20 residues. Germline CDR1 is SGHNT and CDR2 is YYREEE (reference sequence). In nucleotides, the CDR3 is TGTGCCAGCAGCCCCGGGACAGGGGGCTTGTACCGGGAGAGATACTACGAGCAGTACTTC. This encodes CASSPGTGGLYRERYYEQYF.

With regard to this clone: An end of the junction differs from the germline gene, which may be a read error. The CDR3 loop reads CASSQGLAGDGVVF. The CDR3 DNA reads as TGTGCCAGCAGTCAGGGACTAGCGGGCGATGGGGTAGTCTTC. The rearrangement uses TRBV28 and TRBJ2-1, with 12 bases matching TRBD2. The CDR3 is made up of 14 amino acids. Per the germline V gene, CDR1 is MDHEN and CDR2 is SYDVKM. Full variable domain (rest looked up from reference TRBV28 and TRBJ2-1): DVKVTQSSRYLVKRTGEKVFLECVQDMDHENMFWYRQDPGLGLRLIYFSYDVKMKEKGDIPEGYSVSREKKERFSLILESASTNQTSMYLCASSQGLAGDGVVFGPGTRLTVL.

V gene TRBV18 combines with J gene TRBJ2-2, with 12 nucleotides matching TRBD1. The CDR3 contains 20 residues. Germline CDR1 and CDR2: KGHSH and LQKENI. With 6 bases clipped from V and 4 bases from J, the junction kept 18 bases outside the gene matches. The CDR3 reads CASSARRGTGGAVGTGELFF. In nucleotides, the CDR3 is TGTGCCAGCTCCGCGCGACGCGGGACAGGGGGCGCGGTCGGCACCGGGGAGCTGTTTTTT. Full variable domain (rest looked up from reference TRBV18 and TRBJ2-2): NAGVMQNPRHLVRRRGQEARLRCSPMKGHSHVYWYRQLPEEGLKFMVYLQKENIIDESGMPKERFSAEFPKEGPSILRIQQVVRGDSAAYFCASSARRGTGGAVGTGELFFGEGSRLTVL.

The chain is built from TRBV23-1 and TRBJ2-7, with 8 bases fitting TRBD1. TRBV23-1 is flagged as an ORF with uncertain function. With 0 bases clipped from V and 5 bases from J, the junction kept 15 bases outside the gene matches. The CDR3 spans 18 residues. The CDR3 is CASSQSPWADRARNEQYF. The CDR3 DNA reads TGCGCCAGCAGTCAATCTCCGTGGGCGGACAGGGCTAGGAACGAGCAGTACTTC.

In this sample, this clone turned up once. This chain joins TRBV24-1 and TRBJ1-5, with unresolved D. Germline-derived CDR1 and CDR2 are KGHDR and SFDVKD. CDR3 length: 13 amino acids. With 7 bases removed from V and 1 base from J, the gap between germline ends came to 7 bases. CDR3 in DNA: TGTGCCACCAGCCCGGGGAGCAATCAGCCCCAGCATTTT. This gives the protein CATSPGSNQPQHF.

The chain uses TRBV6-2 or TRBV6-3 and TRBJ2-2; no firm D call. The V gene lost 2 bases and the J gene lost 1 base, with 8 bases spanning the gap. This CDR3 has 15 residues. The germline gives CDR1 MNHEY, CDR2 SVGEGT. The DNA of the CDR3 is TGTGCCAGCAGTTACCGACACGAGAACACCGGGGAGCTGTTTTTT. Encoded protein: CASSYRHENTGELFF.

The chain combines TRBV10-3 with TRBJ1-3; maybe TRBD1 (5 bases). The CDR3 length is 14 residues. Trimming pared 6 bases from V and 0 bases from J, leaving 9 bases between. From germline, CDR1 is ENHRY and CDR2 SYGVKD. The CDR3 loop is CAIRDNNSGNTIYF. CDR3 sequence (DNA): TGTGCCATCAGGGACAATAACTCTGGAAACACCATATATTTT.

The chain combines TRBV2 with TRBJ1-1; D possibly corresponds to TRBD1 (6 bases). This CDR3 region has 14 residues. Trimming took off 5 bases at V and 10 bases at J, with 20 bases between the two ends. CDR1 and CDR2 (germline): SNHLY, FYNNEI. The CDR3 sequence is CASSRVGGQDSAFF. In DNA, the CDR3 is TGTGCCAGCAGTAGGGTGGGGGGGCAGGATTCAGCTTTCTTT.

This chain uses TRBV9 with TRBJ1-4, with D possibly being TRBD1 (5 bases). The V end was cut by 0 bases, the J end by 8 bases, with 11 bases between. This CDR3 is 14 amino acids long. Germline CDR1 SGDLS, CDR2 YYNGEE. In nucleotides, the CDR3 is TGTGCCAGCAGCGTAGACAGGATCGACGAAAAACTGTTTTTT. Translated, it gives CASSVDRIDEKLFF.

The chain is built from TRBV29-1 and TRBJ1-2; 10 nucleotides line up with TRBD1. The CDR3 sequence is 14 residues long. Germline values: CDR1 SQVTM, CDR2 ANQGSEA. V lost 3 bases, J lost 4 bases, and 5 bases stayed unmatched. CDR3 residues: CSVEGQGTGYGYTF. The DNA of the CDR3 is TGCAGCGTTGAGGGACAGGGGACGGGCTATGGCTACACCTTC.